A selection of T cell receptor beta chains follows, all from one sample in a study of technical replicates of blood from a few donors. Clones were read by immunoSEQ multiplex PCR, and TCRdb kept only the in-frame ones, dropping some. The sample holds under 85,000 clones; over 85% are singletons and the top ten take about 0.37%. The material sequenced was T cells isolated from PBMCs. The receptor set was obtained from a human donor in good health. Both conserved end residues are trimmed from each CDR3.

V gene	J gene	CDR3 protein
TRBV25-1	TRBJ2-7	ASSDELAGVEQY
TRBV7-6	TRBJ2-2	ASSLYGGREVNTGELF
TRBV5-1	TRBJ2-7	ASSFPLAGGMGEQY
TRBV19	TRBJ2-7	ASSPSGTGSTYEQY
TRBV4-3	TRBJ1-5	ASSRHRLQPQH
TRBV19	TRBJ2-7	ASRLEGRGLSYEQY
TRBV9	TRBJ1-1	ASSVTGGSTEAF
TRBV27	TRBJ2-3	ASSFSGTDTQY
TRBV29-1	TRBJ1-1	SVFPGQGNTEAF
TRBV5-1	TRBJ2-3	ASSQTGSGGTQY
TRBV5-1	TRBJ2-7	ASSLFSASAYEQY
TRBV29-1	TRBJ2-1	SVEPGQGAYNEQF
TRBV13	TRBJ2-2	ASSFSAGGSGELF
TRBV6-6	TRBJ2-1	ASSYSLREQF
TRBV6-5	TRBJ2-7	ASSSPGQGAVYEQY
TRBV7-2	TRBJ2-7	ASSFEGGREQY
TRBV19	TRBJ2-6	ARGGQGTGANVLT
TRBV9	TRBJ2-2	ASSVSSSGNTGELF
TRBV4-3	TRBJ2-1	ASSQDLAFSSYNEQF
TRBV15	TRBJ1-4	ATRDSTGFYLEKLF
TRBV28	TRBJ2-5	ASSLLPGSGKETQY
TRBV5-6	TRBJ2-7	ASSLFGLAGVPGLYEQY
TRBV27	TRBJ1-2	ASRWTGTDYGYT